This TCR beta chain was identified in a study of blood T cell repertoires in COVID-19. The repertoire was sequenced with immunoSEQ multiplex PCR; TCRdb's copy has only in-frame clones and lacks some. The table lists 98,000 or so clones, 71% of them singletons. The source material was peripheral blood. The origin of this receptor is a middle-aged woman with acute or convalescent COVID-19.

The CDR3 protein is CASSNSGQNTIYF. The CDR3 DNA sequence: TGTGCCAGCAGCAACAGCGGTCAAAACACCATATATTTT. V gene TRBV6-5 combines with J gene TRBJ1-3, with D unclear. Germline loops: CDR1 MNHEY, CDR2 SVGAGI. Trimming pared 6 bases from V and 6 bases from J, leaving 12 bases between. This CDR3 is 13 amino acids long.